The TCR beta chain under discussion was sequenced for a study of blood T cell repertoires in COVID-19. Across the study: T cells, B-cell-depleted T cells, or PBMCs supplied cDNA or gDNA.

The CDR3 runs to 16 residues. The V end was cut by 0 bases, the J end by 6 bases, with 17 bases between. Germline loops: CDR1 SGHRS, CDR2 YFSETQ. TCRdb's copy holds only in-frame clones and misses some; the assay was immunoSEQ multiplex PCR. The data hold about 370,000 clones, with approximately 90% observed a single time. The study drew participants aged about 18 to 95 years from fewer than 30 US areas. The study counted Cohort 3 donors as recovered given two negative PCRs, clearance, or symptom resolution. This chain links TRBV5-1 with TRBJ2-3; tentative D call: TRBD2 (6 bases). Sequencing used PBMCs or T cells enriched from blood (not recorded which). The origin of this receptor is a man between 18 and 29 years old who had recovered from COVID-19. The DNA for the CDR3 is TGCGCCAGCAGCTTGGGGGGAACCTCGGGGACTGATACGCAGTATTTT. Protein sequence: CASSLGGTSGTDTQYF.